This T cell receptor beta chain was found in a study of T cell responses to AZD1222 COVID-19 vaccine. On the study more broadly: Both about-4-week and about-12-week second-dose recipients were combined.

Findings of the study overall: Most donors were white British, females outnumbered males, and clonal diversity was possibly underestimated. AZD1222 recipients seropositive at baseline numbered only six or seven.

TCRdb's table, derived via immunoSEQ multiplex PCR, lists solely in-frame clones and lacks some. This table holds some 150,000 clones, 75% to 95% found once. The germline CDR1 and CDR2 sequences are SGHAT and FQNNGV. The CDR3 is 14 amino acids. Losses at the gene ends were 10 bases for V and 1 base for J; bases not matched to a gene: 10. This clone was observed a single time. Antigen specificity is unknown. The receptor was derived from an adult in good health. The rearrangement links TRBV11-2 to TRBJ2-7; 7 bases align to TRBD2. The input for sequencing was peripheral blood, taken on day 0 of AZD1222 vaccination. The CDR3 is CATVGLGVSYEQYF. Here the CDR3 DNA reads TGTGCCACCGTCGGACTAGGCGTATCCTACGAGCAGTACTTC.